This is a list of T cell receptor beta chains from one sample in a study of human T cells and chemical hapten exposure. TCRdb reprocessed the RACE reads via MiXCR and lists one record per CDR3 protein. The sample consists of more than 35,000 distinct CDR3 sequences, roughly 13% of them appearing once. This material consisted of whole blood, taken in connection with sensitization to the hapten diphenylcyclopropenone (DPC). These receptors were collected from a woman between 40 and 50 years old with alopecia areata. Some clones in this sample may be carry-over from other donors' samples. Each CDR3 is given with its conserved first and last residue. Fields, in order: J gene, V gene, CDR3 protein.

J: TRBJ1-5
V: TRBV29-1
CDR3: CSPGGWGVDQPQHF

J: TRBJ2-1
V: TRBV6-5
CDR3: CASSYSRRGSTYNEQFF

J: TRBJ2-1
V: TRBV28
CDR3: CASQGLSYNEQFF

J: TRBJ2-7
V: TRBV7-9
CDR3: CASSLRSYEQYF

J: TRBJ2-1
V: TRBV20-1
CDR3: CSATTTSGRLNNEQFF

J: TRBJ2-7
V: TRBV5-1
CDR3: CASSLAGTSASYEQYF

J: TRBJ2-3
V: TRBV12-3/TRBV12-4
CDR3: CASSKTGTPGTDTQYF

J: TRBJ2-7
V: TRBV6-2/TRBV6-3
CDR3: CASRTSGVTYEQYF

J: TRBJ1-5
V: TRBV19
CDR3: CASTPTGGGNQPQHF

J: TRBJ2-2
V: TRBV11-2
CDR3: CASKNRGPNTGELFF

J: TRBJ2-3
V: TRBV6-2/TRBV6-3
CDR3: CASSRLADTQYF

J: TRBJ1-2
V: TRBV28
CDR3: CASSLAGGKYYGYTF

J: TRBJ1-2
V: TRBV29-1
CDR3: CSVSRTGIYGYTF

J: TRBJ1-5
V: TRBV4-1
CDR3: CASSPQVQGQPQHF

J: TRBJ1-6
V: TRBV27
CDR3: CASGMNSPLHF

J: TRBJ1-1
V: TRBV28
CDR3: CASPPRTGEDTEAFF

J: TRBJ2-3
V: TRBV19
CDR3: CASRSAGGTDTQYF

J: TRBJ1-5
V: TRBV28
CDR3: CASSDPGRDQPQHF

J: TRBJ1-5
V: TRBV3-1
CDR3: CASSQSEREAQPQHF

J: TRBJ1-3
V: TRBV29-1
CDR3: CSVEGAGGSGNTIYF

J: TRBJ2-3
V: TRBV5-1
CDR3: CASSLESGSVDTQYF

J: TRBJ1-1
V: TRBV6-6
CDR3: CASTDPTEAFF

J: TRBJ2-5
V: TRBV29-1
CDR3: CSALGYETQYF

J: TRBJ2-1
V: TRBV28
CDR3: CASSFPLREQFF

J: TRBJ1-1
V: TRBV29-1
CDR3: CSVSGTVNTEAFF

J: TRBJ2-5
V: TRBV6-4
CDR3: CASSLRGGQETQYF

J: TRBJ2-1
V: TRBV4-1
CDR3: CASSQVLAGEQFF

J: TRBJ1-1
V: TRBV28
CDR3: CASSFGARDTEAFF

J: TRBJ1-5
V: TRBV6-6
CDR3: CASSYGTGNQPQHF

J: TRBJ1-1
V: TRBV5-1
CDR3: CASSREKQGRTEAFF

J: TRBJ1-1
V: TRBV12-3/TRBV12-4
CDR3: CASNRAGVEAFF

J: TRBJ2-3
V: TRBV7-2
CDR3: CASSFARGTRPDTQYF

J: TRBJ2-4
V: TRBV24-1
CDR3: CATSENQGVENIQYF

J: TRBJ1-1
V: TRBV20-1
CDR3: CSAPRANTEAFF

J: TRBJ2-7
V: TRBV11-2
CDR3: CASSFLAGSYEQYF

J: TRBJ1-4
V: TRBV28
CDR3: CASRGRKGKLFF

J: TRBJ2-7
V: TRBV5-1
CDR3: CASSAGTGSSYEQYF

J: TRBJ2-5
V: TRBV29-1
CDR3: CSVGVSGVIQETQYF

J: TRBJ1-5
V: TRBV6-4
CDR3: CARTGRNQPQHF

J: TRBJ1-4
V: TRBV3-1
CDR3: CASSQRTGGAREKLFF

J: TRBJ2-2
V: TRBV20-1
CDR3: CSAILAGHTGELFF

J: TRBJ1-6
V: TRBV16
CDR3: CASSQMGTDNNSPLHF

J: TRBJ2-3
V: TRBV10-1
CDR3: CASRVAGGVLYF

J: TRBJ1-3
V: TRBV5-1
CDR3: CASSLGGGSGNTIYF

J: TRBJ1-5
V: TRBV5-5
CDR3: CASSADSNQPQHF

J: TRBJ2-2
V: TRBV19
CDR3: CASSPRLAVTGELFF